The clone carrying this TCR beta chain was seen more than once but under ten times. The V segment lost 5 bases and the J segment 0 bases; nucleotides outside the gene matches: 4. From germline, CDR1 is SNHLY and CDR2 FYNNEI. The length of the CDR3 is 16 residues. This PCR relied on a set of 60 Vbeta primers and 13 Jbeta primers. Measured with immunoSEQ multiplex PCR; TCRdb has only the in-frame clones, and not every one. The sample lists over 75,000 clones; less than 10% were seen once. The data were obtained in a study of cytomegalovirus exposure and HLA in healthy donors. The overall study: Ancestry clustering placed roughly 86% of approximately 370 genotyped donors in the Caucasian-associated cluster.

The chain has TRBV2 and TRBJ2-6; 7 nucleotides match TRBD1. The sequencing sample was made of PBMCs. This sequence was found in a man in his forties or fifties in good health and CMV-seropositive. Here the CDR3 reads CASSRDSLSGANVLTF. Written as DNA, the CDR3 is TGTGCCAGCAGTCGGGACAGTCTCTCTGGGGCCAACGTCCTGACTTTC.